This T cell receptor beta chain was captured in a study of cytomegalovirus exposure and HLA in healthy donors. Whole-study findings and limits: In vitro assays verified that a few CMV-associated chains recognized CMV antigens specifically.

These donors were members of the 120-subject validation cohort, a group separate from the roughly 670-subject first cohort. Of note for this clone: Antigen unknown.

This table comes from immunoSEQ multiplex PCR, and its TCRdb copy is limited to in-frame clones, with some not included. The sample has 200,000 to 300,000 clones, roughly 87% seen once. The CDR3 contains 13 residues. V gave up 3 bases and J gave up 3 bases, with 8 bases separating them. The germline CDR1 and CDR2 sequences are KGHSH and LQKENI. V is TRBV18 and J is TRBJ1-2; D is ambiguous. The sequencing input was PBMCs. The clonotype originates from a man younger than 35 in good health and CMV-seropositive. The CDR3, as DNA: TGTGCCAGCTCACCGGAAGCAGACTATGGCTACACCTTC. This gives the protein CASSPEADYGYTF.